Sequencing of this TCR beta chain was carried out in a study of OX40 agonist ivuxolimab in advanced cancers. Study context: An agonistic human IgG2 monoclonal antibody against OX40 (CD134) was given. Dose-escalation subjects each had hepatocellular carcinoma, melanoma, renal cell or head and neck cancer.

CDR1 is SGHTA and CDR2 is FQGNSA in the germline V gene. Trimming pared 6 bases from V and 2 bases from J, leaving 16 bases between. The CDR3 consists of 15 residues. Comment on this clone: Other DNA sequences in the same sample also yield this CDR3.

Peripheral blood came from all dose cohorts at three timepoints. TCRdb's table, derived via immunoSEQ multiplex PCR, lists solely in-frame clones and lacks some. The repertoire includes around 62,000 clones, approximately 82% of them detected once, and under 2% sits in the top ten. This material consisted of CD4+ or CD8+ T cells sorted from blood, taken in a trial of the OX40 agonist ivuxolimab. The chain links TRBV7-2 to TRBJ2-5; tentatively, D is TRBD2 (7 bases). The receptor comes from an adult with an advanced solid tumor such as melanoma, head and neck, liver or kidney cancer. DNA for the CDR3: TGTGCCAGCAGTCTCGGAGGGGGGGGGCAAGAGACCCAGTACTTC. Protein product: CASSLGGGGQETQYF.